A single sample gave rise to the 13 T cell receptor beta chains below, sequenced in a study of shared clonotypes between healthy human individuals. CD45RO-negative CD8 cells positively selected for CCR7 made up the naive population, which excluded terminally differentiated effector memory CD45RA+ cells. This table comes from immunoSEQ multiplex PCR, and its TCRdb copy is limited to in-frame clones, with some not included. The sample lists 760,000 or so clones, about 97% occurring once. The sequenced sample was naive CD8+ T cells sorted from blood. The receptors derive from a man under 40 in good health.

The J gene is TRBJ2-7, the V gene TRBV7-6; D is tentatively TRBD1 or TRBD2 (5 bases each). CDR3 length: 17 residues. Trimming took 5 bases from V and 6 from J, leaving 26 bases between them. Germline V lookup: CDR1 SGHVS, CDR2 FNYEAQ. DNA for the CDR3: TGTGCCAGCAGCCCCCGGGTGGGAGAGGGTGAAGGGGCCGAGCAGTACTTC. Translating it yields CASSPRVGEGEGAEQYF.

V usage is TRBV29-1 and J usage is TRBJ2-4; no reliable D call. V lost 8 bases, J lost 0 bases, and 29 bases lay in between. This CDR3 has 19 residues. Germline assignment: CDR1 SQVTM and CDR2 ANQGSEA. This CDR3 is CSPWPAVGLNPLAKNIQYF. The CDR3 bases are TGCAGCCCTTGGCCGGCAGTTGGCTTAAATCCACTAGCCAAAAACATTCAGTACTTC.

The V and J genes are TRBV6-6 and TRBJ2-3; D is uncertain. V shed 8 bases and J shed 0 bases, with 18 bases lying between them. The CDR3 extends over 16 amino acids. CDR1 and CDR2 (germline): MNHNY, SVGAGI (reference sequence). The CDR3 DNA reads as TGTGCCAGCTCCCCCCGGCCTGAGTATAGCACAGATACGCAGTATTTT. Translating gives CASSPRPEYSTDTQYF.

This sequence joins TRBV7-9 and TRBJ2-3; the D is unclear. CDR3 length: 15 amino acids. The germline V gene encodes CDR1 SEHNR and CDR2 FQNEAQ (reference sequence). Trimming removed 4 bases from V and 5 bases from J, with 16 bases in between. The DNA of the CDR3 is TGTGCCAGCAGCTCCGGACGGGTCTCGGGAGATACGCAGTATTTT. Protein: CASSSGRVSGDTQYF.

This clone was detected once. The chain carries TRBV5-1 and TRBJ1-1; TRBD1 is a possible D gene (6 bases). CDR1 is SGHRS, CDR2 YFSETQ, per germline. This CDR3 spans 14 amino acids. V lost 0 bases and J 3 bases, leaving 9 bases between the germline ends. CDR3 sequence: CASSLDRVDTEAFF. Written as DNA, the CDR3 is TGCGCCAGCAGCTTGGACAGGGTAGACACTGAAGCTTTCTTT.

The V call is TRBV10-1, the J call TRBJ2-5, with 8 bases fitting TRBD2. Germline trimming cut 3 bases from V and 2 bases from J; bases unmatched to any gene: 11. Germline values: CDR1 WNHNN, CDR2 SYGVQD (reference sequence). This CDR3 is built from 17 residues. This CDR3 is CASSEGLLAGGQETQYF. DNA for the CDR3: TGCGCCAGCAGTGAAGGGCTGCTAGCGGGCGGACAAGAGACCCAGTACTTC.

This chain links TRBV7-6 with TRBJ2-7; 10 bases align to TRBD2. The CDR3 runs 15 residues. CDR1 and CDR2 from the germline V gene are SGHVS and FNYEAQ. V was pared by 1 base and J by 3 bases, with 3 bases of the junction left unmatched. The CDR3 is CASSLEGLASYEQYF. The CDR3 bases are TGTGCCAGCAGCTTAGAGGGACTAGCGAGCTACGAGCAGTACTTC.

V usage is TRBV27 and J usage is TRBJ2-7; 7 bases agree with TRBD1. Per germline, CDR1 MNHEY and CDR2 SMNVEV (reference sequence). The V and J ends lost 5 bases and 4 bases, in that order; junction bases with no gene match: 8. The CDR3 has 14 amino acids. This CDR3 is CASSGTAHPYEQYF. In nucleotides, the CDR3 is TGTGCCAGCAGTGGGACAGCGCATCCGTACGAGCAGTACTTC.

V is TRBV7-9 and J is TRBJ2-3; D remains ambiguous. Trimming pared 0 bases from V and 13 bases from J, leaving 11 bases between. The CDR3 extends over 12 amino acids. Germline CDR1 is SEHNR and CDR2 is FQNEAQ (reference sequence). As DNA, the CDR3 is TGTGCCAGCAGCTTAGCTAGTAAGTTCGAGTATTTT. This encodes CASSLASKFEYF.

The rearrangement links TRBV7-9 to TRBJ2-5; D remains ambiguous. The V end was cut by 1 base, the J end by 1 base, with 7 bases between. Per germline, CDR1 SEHNR and CDR2 FQNEAQ (reference sequence). CDR3 length equals 14 residues. The CDR3 DNA sequence: TGTGCCAGCAGCTTAGTAGACACCCAAGAGACCCAGTACTTC. It codes for CASSLVDTQETQYF.

The chain couples TRBV5-1 to TRBJ2-1, with D possibly being TRBD1 (6 bases). With 2 bases removed from V and 0 bases from J, the gap between germline ends came to 15 bases. Germline V gives CDR1 SGHRS, CDR2 YFSETQ. This CDR3 region has 17 residues. This CDR3 is CASSFYRATSSYNEQFF. CDR3 coding DNA: TGCGCCAGCAGCTTCTACAGGGCGACGAGCTCCTACAATGAGCAGTTCTTC.

CDR3 residues: CASSPPTGGSEYEQFF. In DNA form, the CDR3 reads TGTGCCAGCTCACCACCGACGGGAGGGTCCGAATATGAGCAGTTCTTC. V and J are TRBV18 and TRBJ2-1, with 8 bases lining up with TRBD2. The CDR3 has 16 amino acids. After removal of 0 bases from V and 8 bases from J, the junction contained 9 bases not matched to a gene. Germline V gene data show CDR1 as KGHSH and CDR2 as LQKENI.

J is TRBJ2-7 and V is TRBV5-5; D tentatively reads TRBD1 or TRBD2 (6 bases each). CDR1 SGHKS and CDR2 YYEKEE come from the germline V gene (reference sequence). This CDR3 is built from 14 residues. Trimming cost V 3 bases and J 4 bases, with 14 bases left between them. CDR3 sequence reads: CASSSGGTTYEQYF. For the CDR3, the DNA is TGTGCCAGCAGCTCGGGCGGGACAACTTACGAGCAGTACTTC.